A single sample gave rise to the 23 T cell receptor beta chains below, sequenced in a study of control samples from healthy donors and cancer patients. Sequencing used immunoSEQ multiplex PCR; TCRdb keeps in-frame clones, though not all of them. The sample yields some 410,000 clones, around nine tenths seen once. Sequenced input: PBMCs. The source is a man between 35 and 55 years old with head and neck cancer.

The rearrangement uses TRBV2 and TRBJ2-2; 8 bases map to TRBD1. The ends lost 5 bases at V and 3 bases at J; junction bases unmatched: 8. In germline, CDR1 is SNHLY, CDR2 FYNNEI. The CDR3 covers 16 residues. CDR3 sequence (DNA): TGTGCCAGCAGTCCGACCGAGGGACAGGACACCGGGGAGCTGTTTTTT. Protein: CASSPTEGQDTGELFF.

The rearrangement links TRBV14 to TRBJ2-7; 8 bases line up with TRBD2. Trimming took 4 bases from V and 1 from J; bases not matched to a gene: 3. Germline V gene lookup returns CDR1 SGHDN and CDR2 FVKESK. This CDR3 region has 14 residues. CDR3 region: CASSRIAGSYEQYF. In DNA, the CDR3 is TGTGCCAGCAGCCGAATAGCGGGATCCTACGAGCAGTACTTC.

This clone appeared once. This chain connects TRBV5-6 to TRBJ2-1; 7 nucleotides match TRBD1. Germline CDR1 reads SGHDT; CDR2 reads YYEEEE. Unmatched junction bases numbered 7, after V lost 3 bases and J lost 4 bases. The CDR3 runs to 15 residues. CDR3 sequence (DNA): TGTGCCAGCAGCTCCAGGGACAGACCATACAATGAGCAGTTCTTC. This codes for CASSSRDRPYNEQFF.

The genes are TRBV28 and TRBJ1-3; D is ambiguous. Germline CDR1 MDHEN, CDR2 SYDVKM. The CDR3 is 12 amino acids. Trimming removed 7 bases from V and 5 bases from J, with 9 bases in between. CDR3 DNA: TGTGCCAGCACTCCCGACCGAAACACCATATATTTT. As protein: CASTPDRNTIYF. Filled out from reference TRBV28 and TRBJ1-3, the complete variable domain reads DVKVTQSSRYLVKRTGEKVFLECVQDMDHENMFWYRQDPGLGLRLIYFSYDVKMKEKGDIPEGYSVSREKKERFSLILESASTNQTSMYLCASTPDRNTIYFGEGSWLTVV.

The chain couples TRBV28 to TRBJ2-7, with 7 bases fitting TRBD2. V lost 1 base and J lost 6; bases outside the gene matches: 9. This CDR3 is 15 amino acids long. Germline assignment: CDR1 MDHEN and CDR2 SYDVKM. As DNA, the CDR3 is TGTGCCAGCAGTTTATCGGCAGGGAGGGTGGGCGAGCAGTACTTC. Encoded protein: CASSLSAGRVGEQYF.

The genes are TRBV30 and TRBJ1-2; D may be TRBD1 (6 bases). The CDR3 totals 13 residues. The germline gives CDR1 GTSNPN, CDR2 SVGIG (reference sequence). The V end was cut by 5 bases, the J end by 8 bases, with 18 bases between. CDR3 nucleotides: TGTGCCTGGGTGGGGGCGGGCTTCGGAGGCTACACCTTC. This translates into CAWVGAGFGGYTF.

Here the CDR3 DNA reads TGTGCCAGCAGCCCGCTCCCGGGACAAGGGGAAAGGCAGACCCAGTACTTC. Amino acid sequence: CASSPLPGQGERQTQYF. J is TRBJ2-5 and V is TRBV7-6; D possibly corresponds to TRBD1 (6 bases). V was shortened by 5 bases and J by 6 bases, with 25 bases between the two germline ends. The length of the CDR3 is 17 residues. Germline-derived CDR1 and CDR2 are SGHVS and FNYEAQ.

This sequence joins TRBV28 and TRBJ2-4; TRBD1 is a possible D gene (7 bases). The CDR3 has 11 residues. With 5 bases removed from V and 16 bases from J, the gap between germline ends came to 15 bases. The germline CDR1 and CDR2 sequences are MDHEN and SYDVKM. Here the CDR3 reads CASSTRQGLYF. Here the CDR3 DNA reads TGTGCCAGCAGTACCCGACAGGGACTCTACTTC.

The chain couples TRBV10-3 to TRBJ1-6; D may be TRBD1 (6 bases). The CDR3 extends over 15 amino acids. V dropped 6 bases and J dropped 14 bases, with 23 bases sitting between them. The germline CDR1 and CDR2 sequences are ENHRY and SYGVKD. The CDR3 nucleotides are TGTGCCATCAGCGGAAAAACGGGGGCCAGTGAAGCCCTCCACTTT. Its translation: CAISGKTGASEALHF.

This clone came up a few times. This chain connects TRBV5-3 to TRBJ2-3; D not resolved. TRBV5-3 is identified as an open reading frame with a role that is uncertain. The CDR3 has 16 amino acids. V was shortened by 0 bases and J by 2 bases, with 13 bases between the two germline ends. The CDR3 nucleotides read TGTGCCAGAAGCTTGGCCTGGACCCCAGTCACAGATACGCAGTATTTT. Residues: CARSLAWTPVTDTQYF.

The rearrangement joins TRBV3-1 (or the pseudogene TRBV3-2) to TRBJ2-7; TRBD2 aligns across 9 bases. J lost 4 bases, V lost 6 bases, and 13 bases had no gene match. Germline V lookup: CDR1 LGHDT, CDR2 YNNKEL (reference sequence). This CDR3 is 16 amino acids long. This chain's CDR3 is CASRQGWRGGSYEQYF. The CDR3 nucleotides read TGTGCCAGCAGACAGGGGTGGCGGGGGGGCTCGTACGAGCAGTACTTC.

The chain recombines TRBV4-2 with TRBJ1-1, with D maybe TRBD1 (5 bases). V was trimmed by 4 bases and J by 1 base, leaving 13 bases between them. This CDR3 spans 15 amino acids. Germline V gene lookup returns CDR1 LGHNA and CDR2 YNFKEQ. The CDR3 DNA is TGTGCCAGCAGCCGCCGGGACGGCCCGAACACTGAAGCTTTCTTT. It encodes CASSRRDGPNTEAFF.

The rearrangement joins TRBV30 to TRBJ2-1, with 8 bases fitting TRBD2. Trimming cost V 2 bases and J 3 bases; bases outside gene matches: 6. The CDR3 sequence is 15 residues long. CDR1 and CDR2 (germline): GTSNPN, SVGIG (reference sequence). CDR3 in DNA: TGTGCCTGGAGTCGTGGAGCGGGAGTCTACAATGAGCAGTTCTTC. This sequence encodes CAWSRGAGVYNEQFF.

The chain recombines TRBV21-1 with TRBJ2-7; the DNA was not compared with TRBD1, the D call given in the table. TRBV21-1 is a listed pseudogene. The CDR3 extends over 15 amino acids. CDR3 sequence reads: CASSPPGTGDYEQYF. CDR3 bases: TGTGCCAGCAGCCCTCCGGGGACAGGGGACTACGAGCAGTACTTC.

This rearrangement joins TRBV5-1 to TRBJ1-5; TRBD1 is a possible D gene (6 bases). Germline V gene data show CDR1 as SGHRS and CDR2 as YFSETQ. Trimming cost V 4 bases and J 10 bases, with 18 bases left between them. The CDR3 has 14 residues. CDR3 DNA sequence: TGCGCCAGCAGCGTAGATGGGGGCGCGTCCCCCCAGCATTTT. It yields the protein CASSVDGGASPQHF.

The chain employs TRBV28 and TRBJ1-1; 9 nucleotides match TRBD1. V was pared by 5 bases and J by 3 bases, with 10 bases of the junction left unmatched. CDR3 size: 16 residues. Germline V gives CDR1 MDHEN, CDR2 SYDVKM. For the CDR3, the DNA is TGTGCCAGCAGTGGGGACAGGGAGACGTTCCACACTGAAGCTTTCTTT. This codes for CASSGDRETFHTEAFF.

The CDR3 is CASPTGTTYNEQFF. CDR3 sequence (DNA): TGTGCCAGTCCCACCGGGACTACATACAATGAGCAGTTCTTC. The rearrangement uses TRBV2 and TRBJ2-1, with 7 bases identical to TRBD2. The germline CDR1 and CDR2 sequences are SNHLY and FYNNEI. The CDR3 has 14 amino acids. Unmatched junction bases numbered 9, after V lost 9 bases and J lost 4 bases.

In this sample, this clone turned up a few times. This chain joins TRBV5-8 and TRBJ2-7; TRBD1 matches at 8 bases. This CDR3 contains 14 residues. Looked up from germline, CDR1 is SGHTS and CDR2 is YDEGEE. V trimming: 5 bases; J trimming: 3 bases; junction bases outside the gene matches: 7. Here the CDR3 DNA reads TGTGCCAGCAGTGTAACAGGGGGTTACTACGAGCAGTACTTC. This translates into CASSVTGGYYEQYF.

J is TRBJ1-1 and V is TRBV11-1; no reliable D call. The V end lost 5 bases, the J end lost 2 bases, and 9 bases lay between the germline ends. This CDR3 region has 13 residues. CDR1 SGHAT and CDR2 FQDESV come from the germline V gene (reference sequence). The CDR3 spells CASSKTVNTEAFF. In DNA, the CDR3 is TGTGCCAGCAGCAAGACTGTTAACACTGAAGCTTTCTTT.

This chain joins TRBV6-5 and TRBJ2-5, with 9 bases fitting TRBD1. This CDR3 region has 16 residues. Trimming removed 1 base from V and 5 bases from J; junction bases left unmatched: 8. CDR1 and CDR2 (germline): MNHEY, SVGAGI. CDR3: CASSYLGDRVVETQYF. The CDR3 nucleotides are TGTGCCAGCAGTTACTTAGGGGACAGGGTGGTCGAGACCCAGTACTTC.

V usage is TRBV5-4 and J usage is TRBJ2-5; TRBD1 matches at 10 bases. With V trimmed by 3 bases and J by 3 bases, 8 bases remained unmatched. The CDR3 consists of 16 residues. Germline values: CDR1 SGHNT, CDR2 YYREEE (reference sequence). The CDR3 loop is CASSWKGQGRKETQYF. DNA for the CDR3: TGTGCCAGCAGCTGGAAGGGACAGGGGCGAAAAGAGACCCAGTACTTC.

The CDR3 sequence: CASSLGLGSGANVLTF. In nucleotides, the CDR3 is TGCGCCAGCAGCTTGGGACTAGGCTCTGGGGCCAACGTCCTGACTTTC. This rearrangement joins TRBV5-1 to TRBJ2-6; perhaps TRBD2 as D (6 bases). Trimming took 0 bases from V and 0 from J, leaving 7 bases between them. The germline CDR1 and CDR2 sequences are SGHRS and YFSETQ. This CDR3 is 16 amino acids long.

The chain couples TRBV27 to TRBJ2-3, with TRBD1 matching over 8 bases. V gave up 0 bases and J gave up 5 bases; unmatched junction bases: 7. CDR3 size: 16 residues. Germline values: CDR1 MNHEY, CDR2 SMNVEV (reference sequence). CDR3 loop: CASSLSRTGRGDTQYF. In DNA form, the CDR3 reads TGTGCCAGCAGTTTATCCCGGACAGGGCGGGGAGATACGCAGTATTTT.